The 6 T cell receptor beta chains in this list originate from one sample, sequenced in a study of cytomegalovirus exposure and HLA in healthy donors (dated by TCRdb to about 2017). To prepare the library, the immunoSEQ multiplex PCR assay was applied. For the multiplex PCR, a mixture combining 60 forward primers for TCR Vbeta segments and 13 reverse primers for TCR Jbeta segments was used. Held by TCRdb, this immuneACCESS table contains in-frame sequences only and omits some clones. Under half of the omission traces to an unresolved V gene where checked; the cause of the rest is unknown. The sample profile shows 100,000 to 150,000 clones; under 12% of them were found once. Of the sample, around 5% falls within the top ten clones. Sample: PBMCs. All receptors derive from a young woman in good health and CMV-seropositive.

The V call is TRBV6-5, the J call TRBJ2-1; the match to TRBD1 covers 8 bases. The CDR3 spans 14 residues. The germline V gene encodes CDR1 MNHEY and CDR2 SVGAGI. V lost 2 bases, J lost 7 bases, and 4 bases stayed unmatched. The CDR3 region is CASSYGDRRNEQFF. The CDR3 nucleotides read TGTGCCAGCAGTTACGGGGACAGGAGGAATGAGCAGTTCTTC.

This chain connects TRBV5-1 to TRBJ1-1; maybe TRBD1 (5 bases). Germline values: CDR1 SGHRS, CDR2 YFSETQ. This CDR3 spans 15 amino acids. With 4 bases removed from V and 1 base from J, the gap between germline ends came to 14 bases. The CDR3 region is CASSDNGGRNTEAFF. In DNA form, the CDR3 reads TGCGCCAGCAGCGATAACGGGGGGAGGAACACTGAAGCTTTCTTT.

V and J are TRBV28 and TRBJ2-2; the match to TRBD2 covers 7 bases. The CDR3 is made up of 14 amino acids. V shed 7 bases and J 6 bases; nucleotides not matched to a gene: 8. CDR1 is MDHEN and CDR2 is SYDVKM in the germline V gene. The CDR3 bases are TGTGCCAGCAATAGGGGCGGGAGCCCCGGGGAGCTGTTTTTT. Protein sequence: CASNRGGSPGELFF. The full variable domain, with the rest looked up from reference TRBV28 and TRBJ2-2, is DVKVTQSSRYLVKRTGEKVFLECVQDMDHENMFWYRQDPGLGLRLIYFSYDVKMKEKGDIPEGYSVSREKKERFSLILESASTNQTSMYLCASNRGGSPGELFFGEGSRLTVL.

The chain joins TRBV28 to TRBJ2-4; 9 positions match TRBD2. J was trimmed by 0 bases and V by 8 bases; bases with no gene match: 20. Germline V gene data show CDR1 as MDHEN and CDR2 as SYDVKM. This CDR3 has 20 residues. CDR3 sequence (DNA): TGTGCCAGCGAAGACCCCCGGGGTAGCGGGAGAAAAGGAGCCAAAAACATTCAGTACTTC. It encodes CASEDPRGSGRKGAKNIQYF.

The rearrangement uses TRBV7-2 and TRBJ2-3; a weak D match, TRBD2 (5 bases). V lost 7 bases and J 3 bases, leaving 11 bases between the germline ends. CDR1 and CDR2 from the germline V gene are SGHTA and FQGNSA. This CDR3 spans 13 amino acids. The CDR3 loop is CASTFGGTDTQYF. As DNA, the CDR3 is TGTGCCAGCACCTTCGGAGGTACAGATACGCAGTATTTT. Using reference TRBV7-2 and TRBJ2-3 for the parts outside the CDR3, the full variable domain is GAGVSQSPSNKVTEKGKDVELRCDPISGHTALYWYRQSLGQGLEFLIYFQGNSAPDKSGLPSDRFSAERTGGSVSTLTIQRTQQEDSAVYLCASTFGGTDTQYFGPGTRLTVL.

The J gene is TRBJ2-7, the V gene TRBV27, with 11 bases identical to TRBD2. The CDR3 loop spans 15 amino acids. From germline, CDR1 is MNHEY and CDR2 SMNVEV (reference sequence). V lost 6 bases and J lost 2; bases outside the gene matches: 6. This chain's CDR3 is CASSGGTSGPYEQYF. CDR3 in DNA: TGTGCCAGCAGCGGAGGGACTAGCGGACCCTACGAGCAGTACTTC.